This entry concerns a single T cell receptor (beta chain). Its antigen is not identified. These data originate in a study of persistence of HIV-infected CD4 T cells. The wider study: A median of 8 years of suppressive ART preceded sampling.

The immunoSEQ assay was version 4, run in survey mode. The table came from immunoSEQ multiplex PCR; TCRdb's copy has only in-frame clones and leaves some out. The sample includes approximately 35,000 clones, roughly four fifths seen only once; the top ten take about 0.86%. Lysates of CMV-infected fibroblasts at 10 ug/mL stimulated these cells. Sorted nonresponding memory CD4+ T cells were CD40L-negative, CD69-negative, CD45RO-high. The origin of this receptor is an adult man with HIV who was CMV-seropositive. The input for sequencing was CD4+ T cells sorted from PBMCs after roughly 19-hour stimulation, taken from a patient who received antiretroviral therapy.

CDR3 sequence reads: CASSFRQTIAKNIQYF. DNA for the CDR3: TGTGCCAGCAGTTTTAGGCAGACGATAGCCAAAAACATTCAGTACTTC. The chain employs TRBV27 and TRBJ2-4; D gene uncertain. Per the germline V gene, CDR1 is MNHEY and CDR2 is SMNVEV (reference sequence). V lost 3 bases and J 0 bases, leaving 12 bases between the germline ends. There are 16 residues in the CDR3.